A few counts support the clone carrying this TCR beta chain. The antigen remains unidentified. With a duration under 2 months, the hyperthyroidism was newly diagnosed in patients aged 18 to 65. Uncontrolled infection, other autoimmune disease, pregnancy or lactation led to exclusion. The data were obtained in a study of T cells in Graves' hyperthyroidism and ophthalmopathy. Trimming removed 0 bases at V and 10 bases at J, with 16 bases between. The CDR3 is made up of 16 amino acids. TCR beta CDR3 sequences were amplified from RNA transcripts. During a first-round RT-PCR of the TCR CDR3, the HTBI primer set was used. From the multiplex PCR reads, TCRdb called clonotypes with MiXCR, one entry per CDR3 protein. The table lists 550,000 to 650,000 distinct CDR3 sequences, approximately 15% of them singletons. Study-level points and caveats: Among clonotypes expanded in thyroid above 0.001, most were also found in blood.

The sample was blood. The chain recombines TRBV12-3 or TRBV12-4 with TRBJ1-6, with D perhaps matching TRBD1 (5 bases). This clonotype was obtained from a woman in her twenties or thirties with Graves' hyperthyroidism that later progressed to Graves' ophthalmopathy. CDR3 nucleotides: TGTGCCAGCAGTTTAGCGCAGGGCTCGGGCGGGTCACCCCTCCACTTT. Translated: CASSLAQGSGGSPLHF.